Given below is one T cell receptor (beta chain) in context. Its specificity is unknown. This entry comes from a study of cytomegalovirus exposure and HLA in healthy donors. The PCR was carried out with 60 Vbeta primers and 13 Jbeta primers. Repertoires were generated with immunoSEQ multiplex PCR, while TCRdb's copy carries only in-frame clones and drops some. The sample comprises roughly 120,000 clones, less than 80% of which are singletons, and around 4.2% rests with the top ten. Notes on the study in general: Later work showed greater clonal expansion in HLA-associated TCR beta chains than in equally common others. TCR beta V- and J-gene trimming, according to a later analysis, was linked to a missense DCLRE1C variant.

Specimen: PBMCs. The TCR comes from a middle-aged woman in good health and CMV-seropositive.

The CDR3 nucleotides read TGTGCCAGTAGCCCACAGGGGCCAGGCAATGGCTACACCTTC. Translated: CASSPQGPGNGYTF. J is TRBJ1-2 and V is TRBV19, with TRBD1 matching over 7 bases. Germline trimming cut 6 bases from V and 6 bases from J; bases unmatched to any gene: 10. This CDR3 is built from 14 residues. Germline V lookup: CDR1 LNHDA, CDR2 SQIVND (reference sequence).